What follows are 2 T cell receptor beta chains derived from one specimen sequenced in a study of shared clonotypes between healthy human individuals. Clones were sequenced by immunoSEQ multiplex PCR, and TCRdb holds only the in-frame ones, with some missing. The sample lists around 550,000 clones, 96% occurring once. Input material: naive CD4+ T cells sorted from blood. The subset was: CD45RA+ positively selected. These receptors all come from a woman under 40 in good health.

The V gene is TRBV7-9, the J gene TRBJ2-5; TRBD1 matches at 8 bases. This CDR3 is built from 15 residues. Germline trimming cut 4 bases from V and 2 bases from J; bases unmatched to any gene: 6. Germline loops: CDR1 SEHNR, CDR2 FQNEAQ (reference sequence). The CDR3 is CASSYGQGEQETQYF. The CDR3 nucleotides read TGTGCCAGCAGCTACGGACAGGGAGAACAAGAGACCCAGTACTTC.

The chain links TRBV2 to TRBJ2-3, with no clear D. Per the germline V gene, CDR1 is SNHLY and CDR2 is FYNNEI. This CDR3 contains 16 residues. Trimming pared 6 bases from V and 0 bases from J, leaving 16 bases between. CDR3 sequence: CASSRLPISSTDTQYF. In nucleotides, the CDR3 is TGTGCCAGCAGCCGGCTTCCCATCTCTAGCACAGATACGCAGTATTTT.